The 9 T cell receptor beta chains below come from one sample, sequenced in a study of control samples from healthy donors and cancer patients. Assay: immunoSEQ multiplex PCR; the TCRdb copy retains only in-frame clones and omits some. The data show 130,000 or so clones, with 94% seen just once and approximately 14% held by the top ten. Sequencing was done on a sample of blood. The receptors derive from a man aged 40-50 years in good health.

This clone appeared once. The junction and the germline gene differ at one end; a read error may be behind it. This chain joins TRBV7-9 and TRBJ2-3; D is unclear. CDR1 SEHNR and CDR2 FQNEAQ come from the germline V gene (reference sequence). The CDR3 spans 12 residues. This CDR3 is CASSLSIDTQYF. The CDR3 DNA follows: TGTGCCAGCAGCCTCAGCATAGATACGCAGTATTTT.

The gene calls are TRBV5-1 and TRBJ1-2; D is undetermined. V lost 9 bases to trimming and J lost 7 bases, with 13 bases between them. CDR3 length: 11 residues. Germline V gives CDR1 SGHRS, CDR2 YFSETQ. CDR3 DNA sequence: TGCGCCACTCGAGGAGGTTCTGGCTACACCTTC. Protein product: CATRGGSGYTF.

The V and J genes are TRBV28 and TRBJ1-2; D possibly corresponds to TRBD1 (5 bases). This CDR3 contains 14 residues. Trimming left V 3 bases short and J 1 base short, with 9 bases between. From germline, CDR1 is MDHEN and CDR2 SYDVKM. The CDR3 region is CASSLWDRNYGYTF. CDR3 bases: TGTGCCAGCAGTTTGTGGGACCGTAACTATGGCTACACCTTC.

This chain links TRBV5-1 with TRBJ1-5; tentatively, D is TRBD1 (6 bases). V was pared by 0 bases and J by 4 bases, with 11 bases between. The germline V gene has CDR1 SGHRS and CDR2 YFSETQ. This CDR3 region has 15 residues. The CDR3 here is CASSLGQAMNQPQHF. The CDR3 bases are TGCGCCAGCAGCTTGGGACAGGCCATGAATCAGCCCCAGCATTTT.

This clone has a single count. The V gene is TRBV19, the J gene TRBJ2-7; 8 bases agree with TRBD1. The CDR3 sequence is 15 residues long. Germline lookup yields CDR1 LNHDA and CDR2 SQIVND (reference sequence). Losses at the gene ends were 6 bases for V and 3 bases for J; bases not matched to a gene: 10. The CDR3 sequence: CASSNTGQGGYEQYF. The CDR3 nucleotides read TGTGCCAGTAGCAACACAGGACAGGGTGGCTACGAGCAGTACTTC.

This chain links TRBV3-1 (or the pseudogene TRBV3-2) with TRBJ2-5; no reliable D call. This CDR3 is built from 13 residues. From germline, CDR1 is LGHDT and CDR2 YNNKEL (reference sequence). Trimming pared 0 bases from V and 4 bases from J, leaving 6 bases between. CDR3 nucleotide sequence: TGTGCCAGCAGCCAAGAGGGCGGAGAGACCCAGTACTTC. Its translation is CASSQEGGETQYF.

This rearrangement joins TRBV19 to TRBJ2-1; D is unclear. CDR3 size: 13 residues. Per the germline V gene, CDR1 is LNHDA and CDR2 is SQIVND (reference sequence). Trimming cost V 5 bases and J 8 bases, with 13 bases left between them. CDR3 sequence (DNA): TGTGCCAGTAGTCCAGCGAGTCTCGATGAGCAGTTCTTC. Amino acids: CASSPASLDEQFF.

The chain is built from TRBV11-3 and TRBJ2-5; D perhaps matches TRBD1 (6 bases). This CDR3 region has 16 residues. Germline V gene lookup returns CDR1 SGHNT and CDR2 YENEEA. V lost 5 bases, J lost 1 base, and 17 bases lay in between. The CDR3 loop reads CASSRATGHVQETQYF. CDR3 nucleotide sequence: TGTGCCAGCAGCCGAGCCACGGGACACGTCCAAGAGACCCAGTACTTC.

V usage is TRBV25-1 and J usage is TRBJ2-5; 9 nucleotides agree with TRBD1. The CDR3 extends over 14 amino acids. The trim removed 5 bases at V and 3 bases at J, leaving 4 bases unmatched. Germline-derived CDR1 and CDR2 are MGHDK and SYGVNS. CDR3 amino acids: CASSRQGEEETQYF. The CDR3 DNA reads as TGTGCCAGCAGTAGACAGGGGGAAGAAGAGACCCAGTACTTC.